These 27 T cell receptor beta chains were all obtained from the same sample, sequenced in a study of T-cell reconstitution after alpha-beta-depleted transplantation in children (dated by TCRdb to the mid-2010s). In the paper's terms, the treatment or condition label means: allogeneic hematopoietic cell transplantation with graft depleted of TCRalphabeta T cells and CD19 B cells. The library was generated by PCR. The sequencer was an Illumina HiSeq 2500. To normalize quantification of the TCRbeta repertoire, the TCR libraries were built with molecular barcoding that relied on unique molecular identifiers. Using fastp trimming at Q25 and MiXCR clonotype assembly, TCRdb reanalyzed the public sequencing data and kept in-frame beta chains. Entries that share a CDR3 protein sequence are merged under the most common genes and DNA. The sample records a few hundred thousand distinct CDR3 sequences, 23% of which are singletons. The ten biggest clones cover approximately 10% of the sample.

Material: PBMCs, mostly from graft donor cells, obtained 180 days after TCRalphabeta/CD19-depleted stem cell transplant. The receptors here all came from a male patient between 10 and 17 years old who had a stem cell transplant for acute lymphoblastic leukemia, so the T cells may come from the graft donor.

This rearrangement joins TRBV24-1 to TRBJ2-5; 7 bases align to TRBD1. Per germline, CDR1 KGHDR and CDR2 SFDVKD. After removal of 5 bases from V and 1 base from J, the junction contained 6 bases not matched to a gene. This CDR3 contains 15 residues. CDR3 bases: TGTGCCACCAGTGCCTCGACAGGGCCCCAAGAGACCCAGTACTTC. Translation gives CATSASTGPQETQYF.

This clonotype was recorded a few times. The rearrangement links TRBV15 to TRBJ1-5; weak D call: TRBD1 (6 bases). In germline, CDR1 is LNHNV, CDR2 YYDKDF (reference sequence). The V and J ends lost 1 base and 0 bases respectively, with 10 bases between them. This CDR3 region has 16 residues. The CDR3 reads CATSRGQAISNQPQHF. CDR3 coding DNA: TGTGCCACCAGCAGAGGACAGGCGATTAGCAATCAGCCCCAGCATTTT.

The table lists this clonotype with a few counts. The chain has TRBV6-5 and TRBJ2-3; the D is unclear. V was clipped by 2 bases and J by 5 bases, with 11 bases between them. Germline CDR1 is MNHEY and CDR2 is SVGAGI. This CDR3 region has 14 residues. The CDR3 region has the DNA TGTGCCAGCAGTTACGGGTTAGCTATAGATACGCAGTATTTT. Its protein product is CASSYGLAIDTQYF.

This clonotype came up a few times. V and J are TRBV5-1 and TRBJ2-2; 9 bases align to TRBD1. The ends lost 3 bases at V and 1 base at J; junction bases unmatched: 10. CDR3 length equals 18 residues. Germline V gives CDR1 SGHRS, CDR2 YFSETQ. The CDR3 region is CASSSGQTGGLNTGELFF. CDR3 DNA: TGCGCCAGCAGCTCCGGACAGACAGGGGGGTTGAACACCGGGGAGCTGTTTTTT.

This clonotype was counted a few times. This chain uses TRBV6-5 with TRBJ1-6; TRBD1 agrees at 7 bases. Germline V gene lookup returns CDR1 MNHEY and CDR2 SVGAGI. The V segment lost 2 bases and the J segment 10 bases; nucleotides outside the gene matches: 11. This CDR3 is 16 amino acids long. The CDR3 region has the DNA TGTGCCAGCAGTTACGACAGGGCCTTGGTAGAATCACCCCTCCACTTT. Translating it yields CASSYDRALVESPLHF.

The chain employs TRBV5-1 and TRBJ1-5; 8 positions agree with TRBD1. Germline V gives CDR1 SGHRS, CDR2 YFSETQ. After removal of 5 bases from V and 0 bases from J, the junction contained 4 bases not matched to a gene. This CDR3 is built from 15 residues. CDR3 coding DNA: TGCGCCAGCAGGGGACAGGCCTATAGCAATCAGCCCCAGCATTTT. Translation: CASRGQAYSNQPQHF. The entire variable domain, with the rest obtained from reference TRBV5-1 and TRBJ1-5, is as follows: KAGVTQTPRYLIKTRGQQVTLSCSPISGHRSVSWYQQTPGQGLQFLFEYFSETQRNKGNFPGRFSGRQFSNSRSEMNVSTLELGDSALYLCASRGQAYSNQPQHFGDGTRLSIL.

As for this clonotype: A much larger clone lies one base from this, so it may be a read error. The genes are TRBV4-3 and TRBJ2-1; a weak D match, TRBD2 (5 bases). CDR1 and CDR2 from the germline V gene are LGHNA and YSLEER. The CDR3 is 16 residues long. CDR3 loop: CASSKDLGRPSGEQFF. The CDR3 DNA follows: TGCGCCAGCAGCAAAGATCTTGGGAGACCGTCCGGTGAGCAGTTCTTC.

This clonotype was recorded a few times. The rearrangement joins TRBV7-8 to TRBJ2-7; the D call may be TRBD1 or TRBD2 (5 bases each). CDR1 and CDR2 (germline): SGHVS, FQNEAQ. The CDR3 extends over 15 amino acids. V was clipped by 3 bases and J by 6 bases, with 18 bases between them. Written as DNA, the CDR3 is TGTGCCAGCAGCTTCGTAGAGGGGTCCCCGCCCGAGCAGTACTTC. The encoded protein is CASSFVEGSPPEQYF.

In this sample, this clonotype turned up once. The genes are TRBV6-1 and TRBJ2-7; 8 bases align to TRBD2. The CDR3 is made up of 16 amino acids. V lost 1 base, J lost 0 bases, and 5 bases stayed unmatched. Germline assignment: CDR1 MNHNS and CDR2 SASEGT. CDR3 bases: TGTGCCAGCAGTGAAGGTCTGGGGACTAGCTCCTACGAGCAGTACTTC. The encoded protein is CASSEGLGTSSYEQYF.

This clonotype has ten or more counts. In DNA form, the CDR3 reads TGCAGCGTTGGGTTAGCGCTAGCGGGGGGACAAGCTAACAATGAGCAGTTCTTC. Residues: CSVGLALAGGQANNEQFF. The chain is built from TRBV29-1 and TRBJ2-1; 11 bases map to TRBD2. The CDR3 spans 18 residues. Germline V gene sequence: CDR1 SQVTM, CDR2 ANQGSEA. With V trimmed by 4 bases and J by 5 bases, 16 bases remained unmatched.

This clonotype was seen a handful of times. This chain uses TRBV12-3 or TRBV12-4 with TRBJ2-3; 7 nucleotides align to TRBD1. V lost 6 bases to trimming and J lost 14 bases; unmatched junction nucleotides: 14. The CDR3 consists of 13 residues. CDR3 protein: CASSQVLVEGAYF. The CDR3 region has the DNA TGTGCCAGCAGCCAAGTACTTGTCGAGGGGGCGTATTTT.

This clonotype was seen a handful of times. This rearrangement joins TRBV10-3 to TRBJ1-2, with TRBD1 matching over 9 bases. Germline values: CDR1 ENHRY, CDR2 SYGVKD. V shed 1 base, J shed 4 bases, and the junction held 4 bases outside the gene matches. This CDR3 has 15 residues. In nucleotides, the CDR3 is TGTGCCATCAGTGAGTGGACAGGGGACCCCTATGGCTACACCTTC. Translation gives CAISEWTGDPYGYTF.

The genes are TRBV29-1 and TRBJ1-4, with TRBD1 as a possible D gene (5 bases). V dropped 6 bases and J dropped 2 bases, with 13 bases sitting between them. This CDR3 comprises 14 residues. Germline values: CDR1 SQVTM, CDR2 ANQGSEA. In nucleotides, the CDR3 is TGCAGCGTCCTTGGGGCGGTTACTAATGAAAAACTGTTTTTT. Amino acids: CSVLGAVTNEKLFF.

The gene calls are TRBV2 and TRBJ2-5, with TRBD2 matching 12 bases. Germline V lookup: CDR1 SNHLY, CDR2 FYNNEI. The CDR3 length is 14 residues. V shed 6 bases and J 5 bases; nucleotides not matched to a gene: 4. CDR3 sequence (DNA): TGTGCCAGCAGCGGACTAGCGGGGTGGGAGACCCAGTACTTC. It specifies CASSGLAGWETQYF.

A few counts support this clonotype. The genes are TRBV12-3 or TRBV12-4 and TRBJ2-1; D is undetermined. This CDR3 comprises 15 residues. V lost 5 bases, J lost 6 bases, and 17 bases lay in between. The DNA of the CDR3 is TGTGCCAGCAGTCGGGCACATGCCTTGGGCAATGAGCAGTTCTTC. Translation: CASSRAHALGNEQFF.

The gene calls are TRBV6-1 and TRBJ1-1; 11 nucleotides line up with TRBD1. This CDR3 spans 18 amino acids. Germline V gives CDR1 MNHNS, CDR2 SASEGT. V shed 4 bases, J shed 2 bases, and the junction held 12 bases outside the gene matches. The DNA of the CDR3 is TGTGCCAGCAGTGCCCGATTTCGGGACAGGGGGGTAAACACTGAAGCTTTCTTT. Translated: CASSARFRDRGVNTEAFF.

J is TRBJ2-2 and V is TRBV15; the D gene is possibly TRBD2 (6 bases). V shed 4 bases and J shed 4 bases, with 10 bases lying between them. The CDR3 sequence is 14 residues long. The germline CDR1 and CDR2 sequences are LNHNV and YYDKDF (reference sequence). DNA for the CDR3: TGTGCCACCAGCATGCTGGGGGGCACCGGGGAGCTGTTTTTT. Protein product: CATSMLGGTGELFF.

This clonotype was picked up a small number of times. CDR3 amino acids: CASSHRRTGGRETQYF. In DNA form, the CDR3 reads TGTGCCAGCAGCCACCGGAGGACAGGGGGCAGGGAGACCCAGTACTTC. This sequence joins TRBV3-1 and TRBJ2-5, with TRBD1 identical over 11 bases. The CDR3 is made up of 16 amino acids. Germline CDR1 LGHDT, CDR2 YNNKEL (reference sequence). Trimming at V came to 3 bases and at J to 5 bases, leaving 8 bases not matched to a gene.

The CDR3 sequence is CASSQPGYEQFF. As DNA, the CDR3 is TGCGCCAGCAGCCAACCTGGGTATGAGCAGTTCTTC. This chain joins TRBV4-1 and TRBJ2-1; no clear D gene. CDR3 length: 12 amino acids. The V end was cut by 2 bases, the J end by 8 bases, with 7 bases between. The V gene's germline CDR1 is MGHRA and CDR2 YSYEKL.

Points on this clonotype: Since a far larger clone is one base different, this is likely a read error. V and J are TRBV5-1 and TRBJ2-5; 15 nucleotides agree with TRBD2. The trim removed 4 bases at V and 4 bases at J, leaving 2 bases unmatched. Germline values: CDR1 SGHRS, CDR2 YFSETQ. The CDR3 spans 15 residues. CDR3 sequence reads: CASSMGLAGGETQYF. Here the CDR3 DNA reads TGCGCCAGCAGCATGGGACTAGCGGGAGGAGAGACCCAGTACTTC.

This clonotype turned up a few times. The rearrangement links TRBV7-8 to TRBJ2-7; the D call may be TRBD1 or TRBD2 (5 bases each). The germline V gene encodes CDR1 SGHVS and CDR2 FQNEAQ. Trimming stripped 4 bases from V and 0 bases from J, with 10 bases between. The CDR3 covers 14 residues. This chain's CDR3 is CASSSGPISYEQYF. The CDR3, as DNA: TGTGCCAGCAGCTCGGGGCCCATCTCCTACGAGCAGTACTTC.

The CDR3 protein is CASHPIRRYSNQPQHF. In nucleotides, the CDR3 is TGTGCCAGCCATCCCATACGACGGTATAGCAATCAGCCCCAGCATTTT. V gene TRBV28 combines with J gene TRBJ1-5; D gene ambiguous. V lost 8 bases, J lost 0 bases, and 17 bases lay in between. This CDR3 region has 16 residues. Germline CDR1 and CDR2: MDHEN and SYDVKM.

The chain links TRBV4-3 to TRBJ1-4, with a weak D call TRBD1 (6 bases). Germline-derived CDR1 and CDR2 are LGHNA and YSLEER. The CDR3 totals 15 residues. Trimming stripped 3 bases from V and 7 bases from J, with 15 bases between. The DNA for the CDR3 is TGCGCCAGCAGCCAGGCGGGGGGCGCTTCTGAAAAACTGTTTTTT. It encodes CASSQAGGASEKLFF.

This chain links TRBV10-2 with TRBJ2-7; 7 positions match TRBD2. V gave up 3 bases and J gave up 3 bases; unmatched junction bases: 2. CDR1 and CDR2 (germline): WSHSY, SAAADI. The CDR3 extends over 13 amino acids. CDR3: CASSDPGGYEQYF. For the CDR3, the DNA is TGCGCCAGCAGTGACCCGGGAGGCTACGAGCAGTACTTC.

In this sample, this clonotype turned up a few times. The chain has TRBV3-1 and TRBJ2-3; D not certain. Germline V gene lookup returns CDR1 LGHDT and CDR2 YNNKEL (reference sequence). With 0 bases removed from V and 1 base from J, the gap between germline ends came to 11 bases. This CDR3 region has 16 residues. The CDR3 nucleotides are TGTGCCAGCAGCCAAGATAATATGTGGGGCACAGATACGCAGTATTTT. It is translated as CASSQDNMWGTDTQYF.

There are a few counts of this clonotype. The CDR3 region is CASSKEGLAGGPLRGRTQYF. CDR3 in DNA: TGTGCCAGCAGTAAGGAAGGACTAGCGGGAGGGCCCCTTCGTGGGAGGACCCAGTACTTC. The chain carries TRBV6-1 and TRBJ2-5; the match to TRBD2 covers 15 bases. This CDR3 region has 20 residues. The germline V gene has CDR1 MNHNS and CDR2 SASEGT. With 5 bases clipped from V and 7 bases from J, the junction kept 20 bases outside the gene matches.

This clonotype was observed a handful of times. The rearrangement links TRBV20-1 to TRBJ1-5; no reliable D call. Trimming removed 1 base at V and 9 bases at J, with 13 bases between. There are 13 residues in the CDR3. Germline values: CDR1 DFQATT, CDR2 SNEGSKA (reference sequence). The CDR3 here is CSARATTGGPQHF. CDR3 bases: TGCAGTGCTAGAGCCACTACGGGTGGGCCCCAGCATTTT.